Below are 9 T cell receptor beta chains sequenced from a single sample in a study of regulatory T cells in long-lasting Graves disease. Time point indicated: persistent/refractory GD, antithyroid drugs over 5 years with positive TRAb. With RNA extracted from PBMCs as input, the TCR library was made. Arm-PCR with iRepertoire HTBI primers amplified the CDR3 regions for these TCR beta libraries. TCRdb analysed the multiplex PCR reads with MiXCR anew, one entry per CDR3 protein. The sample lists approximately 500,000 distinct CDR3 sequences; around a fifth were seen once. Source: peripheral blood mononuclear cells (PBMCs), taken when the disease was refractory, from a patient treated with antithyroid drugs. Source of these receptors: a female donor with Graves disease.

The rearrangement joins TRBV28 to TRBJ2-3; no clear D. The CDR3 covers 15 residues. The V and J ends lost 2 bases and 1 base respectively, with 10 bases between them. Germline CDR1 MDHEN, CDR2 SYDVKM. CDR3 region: CASSLPTTGTDTQYF. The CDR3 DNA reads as TGTGCCAGCAGTTTACCCACTACTGGCACAGATACGCAGTATTTT.

The CDR3 DNA sequence: TGTGCCAGCGGGACCGGGACAGGGGGCTTCGGTGAAGCTTTCTTT. This codes for CASGTGTGGFGEAFF. The chain carries TRBV6-1 and TRBJ1-1, with 12 bases matching TRBD1. The CDR3 runs to 15 residues. The J segment lost 7 bases and the V segment lost 8 bases, leaving 11 bases of the junction unmatched. Germline loops: CDR1 MNHNS, CDR2 SASEGT.

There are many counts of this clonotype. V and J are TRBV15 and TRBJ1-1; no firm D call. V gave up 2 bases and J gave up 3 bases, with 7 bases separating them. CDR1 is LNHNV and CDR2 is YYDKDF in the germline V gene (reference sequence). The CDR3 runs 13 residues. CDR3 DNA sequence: TGTGCCACCAGCAGACGGGAGTACACTGAAGCTTTCTTT. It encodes CATSRREYTEAFF.

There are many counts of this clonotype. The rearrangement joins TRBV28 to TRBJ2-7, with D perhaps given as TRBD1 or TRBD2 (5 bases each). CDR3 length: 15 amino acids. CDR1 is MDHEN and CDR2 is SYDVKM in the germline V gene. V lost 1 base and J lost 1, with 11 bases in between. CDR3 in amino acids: CASSLLAGTSYEQYF. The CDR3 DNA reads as TGTGCCAGCAGTTTATTGGCAGGGACGTCCTACGAGCAGTACTTC.

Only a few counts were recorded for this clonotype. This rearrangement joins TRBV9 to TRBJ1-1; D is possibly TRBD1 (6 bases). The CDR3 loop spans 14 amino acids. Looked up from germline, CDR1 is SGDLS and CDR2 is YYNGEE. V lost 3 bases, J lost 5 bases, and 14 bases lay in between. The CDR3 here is CASSGPGDWTEAFF. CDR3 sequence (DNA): TGTGCCAGCAGCGGGCCAGGGGATTGGACTGAAGCTTTCTTT.

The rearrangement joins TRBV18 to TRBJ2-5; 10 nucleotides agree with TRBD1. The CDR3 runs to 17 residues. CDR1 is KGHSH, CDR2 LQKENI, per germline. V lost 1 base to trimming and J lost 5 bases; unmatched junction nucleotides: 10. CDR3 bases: TGTGCCAGCTCACCACTGGGTCGACAGGGGGCCGGTGAGACCCAGTACTTC. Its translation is CASSPLGRQGAGETQYF.

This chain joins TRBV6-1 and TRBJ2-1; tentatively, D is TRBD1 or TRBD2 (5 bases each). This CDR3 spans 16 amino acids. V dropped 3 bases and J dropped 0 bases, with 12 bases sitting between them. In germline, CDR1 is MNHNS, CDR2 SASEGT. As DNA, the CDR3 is TGTGCCAGCAGTGAGGGGACCCCCAGCTCCTACAATGAGCAGTTCTTC. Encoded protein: CASSEGTPSSYNEQFF.

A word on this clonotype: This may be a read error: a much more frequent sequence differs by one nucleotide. CDR3 loop: CASSDRNRGTYEQYF. Here the CDR3 DNA reads TGTGCCAGCAGTGACCGGAACAGGGGAACCTACGAGCAGTACTTC. V is TRBV7-9 and J is TRBJ2-7; 7 bases agree with TRBD1. There are 15 residues in the CDR3. CDR1 and CDR2 from the germline V gene are SEHNR and FQNEAQ (reference sequence). Trimming cost V 6 bases and J 2 bases; bases outside gene matches: 10.

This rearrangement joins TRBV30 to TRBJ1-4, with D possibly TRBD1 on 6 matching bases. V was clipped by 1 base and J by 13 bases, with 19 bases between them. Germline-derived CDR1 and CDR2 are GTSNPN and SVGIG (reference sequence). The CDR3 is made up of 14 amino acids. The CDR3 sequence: CAWSDGTSWHRLFF. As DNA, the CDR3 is TGTGCCTGGAGTGACGGGACATCTTGGCATCGACTGTTTTTT. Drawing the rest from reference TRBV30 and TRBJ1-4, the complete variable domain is SQTIHQWPATLVQPVGSPLSLECTVEGTSNPNLYWYRQAAGRGLQLLFYSVGIGQISSEVPQNLSASRPQDRQFILSSKKLLLSDSGFYLCAWSDGTSWHRLFFGSGTQLSVL.